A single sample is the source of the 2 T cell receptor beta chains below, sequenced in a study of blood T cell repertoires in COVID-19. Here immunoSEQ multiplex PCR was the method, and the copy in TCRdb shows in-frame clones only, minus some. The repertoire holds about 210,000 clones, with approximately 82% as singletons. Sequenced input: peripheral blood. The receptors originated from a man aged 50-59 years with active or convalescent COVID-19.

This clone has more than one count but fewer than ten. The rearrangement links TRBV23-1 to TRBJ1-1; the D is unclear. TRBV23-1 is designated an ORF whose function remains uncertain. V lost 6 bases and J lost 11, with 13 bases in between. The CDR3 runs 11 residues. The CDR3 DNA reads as TGCGCCAGCAGCTCGACCCAGCGGGCTTTCTTT. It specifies CASSSTQRAFF.

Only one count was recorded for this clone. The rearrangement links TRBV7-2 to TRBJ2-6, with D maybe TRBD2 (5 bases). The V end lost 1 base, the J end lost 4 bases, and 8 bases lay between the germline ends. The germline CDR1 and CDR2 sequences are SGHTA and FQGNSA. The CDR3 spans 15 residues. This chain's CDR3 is CASSLGGFGANVLTF. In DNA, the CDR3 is TGTGCCAGCAGCTTAGGAGGGTTCGGGGCCAACGTCCTGACTTTC. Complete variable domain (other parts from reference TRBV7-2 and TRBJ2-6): GAGVSQSPSNKVTEKGKDVELRCDPISGHTALYWYRQSLGQGLEFLIYFQGNSAPDKSGLPSDRFSAERTGGSVSTLTIQRTQQEDSAVYLCASSLGGFGANVLTFGAGSRLTVL.